This TCR beta chain was profiled in a study of T cell responses to AZD1222 COVID-19 vaccine. Profiling relied on immunoSEQ multiplex PCR, and the TCRdb table lists in-frame clones only, not all of them. Of about 140,000 clones listed, roughly nine tenths were seen once; the top ten hold about 3.2%. Of note for this clone: The antigen remains undetermined.

Whole-study results and caveats: Breadth and depth of Spike-specific TCRs rose after two AZD1222 doses. Unmutated variant regions reportedly attract nearly half of all spike-specific TCRs. Clonal diversity was possibly underestimated, and the donors were mostly white British, with more females.

Sequencing used peripheral blood, obtained on day 0 of AZD1222 vaccination. The receptor's source is an adult in good health.

This CDR3 reads CASLRSGGSYEQYF. Written as DNA, the CDR3 is TGCGCCAGCCTTAGGAGCGGAGGCTCCTACGAGCAGTACTTC. This chain joins TRBV5-1 and TRBJ2-7, with a tentative D call TRBD2 (5 bases). Germline V gives CDR1 SGHRS, CDR2 YFSETQ. CDR3 size: 14 residues. Trimming took off 7 bases at V and 0 bases at J, with 14 bases between the two ends.